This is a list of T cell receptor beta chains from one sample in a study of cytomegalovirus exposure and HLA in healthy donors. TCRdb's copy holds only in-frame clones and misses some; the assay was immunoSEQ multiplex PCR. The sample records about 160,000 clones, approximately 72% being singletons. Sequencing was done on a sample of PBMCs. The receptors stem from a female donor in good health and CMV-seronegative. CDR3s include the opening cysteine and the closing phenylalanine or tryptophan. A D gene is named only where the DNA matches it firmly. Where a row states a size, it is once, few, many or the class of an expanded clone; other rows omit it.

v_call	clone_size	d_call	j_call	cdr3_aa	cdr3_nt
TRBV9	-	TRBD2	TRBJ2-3	CASSVGASGRGDTQYF	TGTGCCAGCAGCGTAGGGGCTAGCGGGAGAGGGGATACGCAGTATTTT
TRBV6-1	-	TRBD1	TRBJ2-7	CAASRDRADEQYF	TGTGCCGCTTCCCGGGACAGGGCTGACGAGCAGTACTTC
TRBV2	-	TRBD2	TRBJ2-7	CASRGLAESFEQYF	TGTGCCAGCAGGGGACTAGCGGAGAGTTTTGAGCAGTACTTC
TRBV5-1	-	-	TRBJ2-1	CASSLASGIYNEQFF	TGCGCCAGCAGCTTGGCCAGCGGAATCTACAATGAGCAGTTCTTC
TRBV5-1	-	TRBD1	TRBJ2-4	CASRLDRGAKNIQYF	TGCGCCAGCAGACTGGACAGGGGCGCCAAAAACATTCAGTACTTC
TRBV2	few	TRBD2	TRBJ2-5	CASSGLAGAQETQYF	TGTGCCAGCAGTGGACTAGCGGGGGCCCAAGAGACCCAGTACTTC
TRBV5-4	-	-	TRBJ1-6	CASSLQGSYNSPLHF	TGTGCCAGCAGCTTACAGGGATCTTATAATTCACCCCTCCACTTT
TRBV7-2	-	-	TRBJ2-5	CASSNLSGSQYF	TGTGCCAGCAGCAACCTTTCCGGGTCCCAGTACTTC
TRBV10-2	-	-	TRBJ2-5	CASSANEETQYF	TGCGCCAGCAGCGCTAATGAAGAGACCCAGTACTTC
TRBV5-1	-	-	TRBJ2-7	CASSLDNYEQYF	TGCGCCAGCAGCCTTGACAACTACGAGCAGTACTTC
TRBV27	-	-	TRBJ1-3	CASSSDEMNSGNTIYF	TGTGCCAGCAGCAGCGACGAGATGAACTCTGGAAACACCATATATTTT
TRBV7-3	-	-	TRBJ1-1	CASSAGRANTEAFF	TGTGCCAGCTCGGCGGGACGGGCGAACACTGAAGCTTTCTTT
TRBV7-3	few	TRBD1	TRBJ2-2	CASSFDRVIGELFF	TGTGCCAGCAGCTTTGACAGGGTGATCGGGGAGCTGTTTTTT
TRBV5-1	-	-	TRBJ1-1	CASSSQTGFMNTEAFF	TGCGCCAGCAGCTCCCAAACAGGTTTCATGAACACTGAAGCTTTCTTT
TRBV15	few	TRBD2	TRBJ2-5	CATRQAGGAGETQYF	TGTGCCACCAGACAAGCGGGAGGCGCTGGGGAGACCCAGTACTTC
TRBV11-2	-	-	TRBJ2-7	CASSARQMTGEQYF	TGTGCCAGCAGCGCCCGACAAATGACGGGGGAGCAGTACTTC
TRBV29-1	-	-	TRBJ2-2	CSVRIATGELFF	TGCAGCGTCCGTATAGCGACCGGGGAGCTGTTTTTT
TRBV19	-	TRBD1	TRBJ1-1	CASSTRQGALNTEAFF	TGTGCCAGTAGTACCCGACAGGGGGCCTTGAACACTGAAGCTTTCTTT
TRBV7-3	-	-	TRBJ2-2	CASSLSGGRTGELFF	TGTGCCAGCAGCTTATCGGGGGGCAGAACCGGGGAGCTGTTTTTT
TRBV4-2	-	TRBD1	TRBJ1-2	CASSLPGQGPYGYTF	TGTGCCAGCAGCCTCCCGGGACAGGGCCCCTATGGCTACACCTTC
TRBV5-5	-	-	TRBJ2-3	CASSFQGGSPDTQYF	TGTGCCAGCAGCTTTCAGGGAGGTTCCCCAGATACGCAGTATTTT
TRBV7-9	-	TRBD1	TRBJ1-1	CASSVGQGIDTEAFF	TGTGCCAGCAGCGTGGGACAGGGGATCGACACTGAAGCTTTCTTT
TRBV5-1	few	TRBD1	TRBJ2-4	CASSPGQINIQYF	TGCGCCAGCAGCCCGGGACAGATAAACATTCAGTACTTC
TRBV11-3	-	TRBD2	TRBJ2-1	CASSLDGSGGSQQFF	TGTGCCAGCAGCTTAGATGGCAGCGGGGGGTCCCAACAGTTCTTC